Presented here are 26 T cell receptor beta chains from one specimen sequenced in a study of blood T cell repertoires in COVID-19. Using immunoSEQ multiplex PCR, the repertoire was profiled, and TCRdb retains in-frame clones only, with some absent. The sample consists of approximately 260,000 clones, approximately 89% of them appearing once. The material sequenced was PBMCs or T cells enriched from blood (not recorded which). Receptors were obtained from a woman aged 55-70 years who had recovered from COVID-19.

The sample holds a few counts of this clone. The chain carries TRBV6-1 and TRBJ1-1; a possible D gene is TRBD1 (5 bases). Trimming removed 1 base from V and 11 bases from J, with 14 bases in between. The CDR3 consists of 13 residues. The germline V gene has CDR1 MNHNS and CDR2 SASEGT. In DNA form, the CDR3 reads TGTGCCAGCAGTGAAGGACCGGGACGGGGGGCTTTCTTT. Protein sequence: CASSEGPGRGAFF.

J is TRBJ1-2 and V is TRBV11-2, with 7 bases lining up with TRBD1. Germline loops: CDR1 SGHAT, CDR2 FQNNGV. With V trimmed by 2 bases and J by 5 bases, 2 bases remained unmatched. The CDR3 runs to 13 residues. The DNA for the CDR3 is TGTGCCAGCAGCTTAAGACAGGGATATGGCTACACCTTC. Translation: CASSLRQGYGYTF.

V usage is TRBV19 and J usage is TRBJ1-5, with D possibly matching TRBD1 (6 bases). CDR1 and CDR2 (germline): LNHDA, SQIVND (reference sequence). The CDR3 totals 16 residues. Deletions cut 9 bases from V and 6 bases from J, with 24 bases between. CDR3 residues: CASRNLNRQAGQPQHF. As DNA, the CDR3 is TGTGCCAGCAGAAACCTAAACCGACAGGCGGGTCAGCCCCAGCATTTT.

V gene TRBV5-5 combines with J gene TRBJ2-2; TRBD2 matches 9 bases. Germline CDR1 SGHKS, CDR2 YYEKEE (reference sequence). CDR3 size: 17 residues. V lost 3 bases to trimming and J lost 6 bases; unmatched junction nucleotides: 12. For the CDR3, the DNA is TGTGCCAGCAGCTCCCAACGACGCGGGGGGGCCCCCGGGGAGCTGTTTTTT. As protein: CASSSQRRGGAPGELFF.

V is TRBV5-4 and J is TRBJ1-4; D unresolved. Germline lookup yields CDR1 SGHNT and CDR2 YYREEE (reference sequence). CDR3 length: 16 residues. Trimming removed 1 base from V and 6 bases from J, with 16 bases in between. The CDR3 loop is CASSLKSSVGDEKLFF. As DNA, the CDR3 is TGTGCCAGCAGCTTGAAGTCATCAGTCGGGGATGAAAAACTGTTTTTT.

The genes are TRBV5-4 and TRBJ2-7, with D possibly TRBD2 on 5 matching bases. The ends were cut back, 1 base at V and 0 bases at J, with 11 bases in the middle. The CDR3 sequence is 15 residues long. CDR1 SGHNT and CDR2 YYREEE come from the germline V gene (reference sequence). The CDR3 sequence is CASSLSSGYSYEQYF. As DNA, the CDR3 is TGTGCCAGCAGCTTGTCCAGCGGCTACTCCTACGAGCAGTACTTC. The variable domain in full, with the rest retrieved from reference TRBV5-4 and TRBJ2-7, is ETGVTQSPTHLIKTRGQQVTLRCSSQSGHNTVSWYQQALGQGPQFIFQYYREEENGRGNFPPRFSGLQFPNYSSELNVNALELDDSALYLCASSLSSGYSYEQYFGPGTRLTVT.

This clone has just a few counts. This sequence joins TRBV30 and TRBJ2-7; 8 positions agree with TRBD2. This CDR3 is built from 13 residues. The V and J ends lost 4 bases and 5 bases, in that order; junction bases with no gene match: 7. Germline V CDR1 and CDR2: GTSNPN, SVGIG (reference sequence). Written as DNA, the CDR3 is TGTGCCTGGAATCGGGGGGGGTCCCACGAGCAGTACTTC. Its translation is CAWNRGGSHEQYF.

The chain links TRBV7-6 to TRBJ2-2, with D possibly being TRBD1 (5 bases). Trimming shortened V by 1 base and J by 5 bases, and 11 bases separated the two germline ends. The CDR3 covers 15 residues. The germline CDR1 and CDR2 sequences are SGHVS and FNYEAQ. The CDR3 DNA follows: TGTGCCAGCAGCTTAGGGGGCGATCCAACCGGGGAGCTGTTTTTT. The encoded protein is CASSLGGDPTGELFF.

The chain carries TRBV6-2 or TRBV6-3 and TRBJ1-1; 9 nucleotides match TRBD1. After removal of 6 bases from V and 4 bases from J, the junction contained 18 bases not matched to a gene. The CDR3 runs to 18 residues. Germline V gene sequence: CDR1 MNHEY, CDR2 SVGEGT. CDR3: CASSPPPYRGRRATEAFF. CDR3 DNA sequence: TGTGCCAGCAGCCCTCCCCCCTACAGGGGGCGACGGGCCACTGAAGCTTTCTTT.

The gene calls are TRBV24-1 and TRBJ2-1, with 8 bases lining up with TRBD2. Germline V gene data show CDR1 as KGHDR and CDR2 as SFDVKD. V was pared by 9 bases and J by 9 bases, with 6 bases of the junction left unmatched. The CDR3 extends over 12 amino acids. The CDR3 is CATRGGIGEQFF. As DNA, the CDR3 is TGTGCCACCCGGGGGGGGATTGGTGAGCAGTTCTTC.

The chain recombines TRBV19 with TRBJ2-7; possible D gene TRBD2, 5 bases. The CDR3 covers 16 residues. The germline V and J ends were trimmed by 3 bases and 4 bases, with 19 bases remaining between them. CDR1 is LNHDA, CDR2 SQIVND, per germline (reference sequence). The CDR3 bases are TGTGCCAGTAGTATGGTAAGCGGCGTAGTAACATACGAGCAGTACTTC. Its protein is CASSMVSGVVTYEQYF.

V usage is TRBV5-4 and J usage is TRBJ2-1; 7 bases agree with TRBD2. The germline V gene has CDR1 SGHNT and CDR2 YYREEE (reference sequence). The CDR3 runs 15 residues. The J segment lost 4 bases and the V segment lost 4 bases, leaving 8 bases of the junction unmatched. CDR3 loop: CASSPSGGGYNEQFF. CDR3 nucleotides: TGTGCCAGCAGCCCCTCTGGCGGGGGTTACAATGAGCAGTTCTTC.

The chain combines TRBV27 with TRBJ1-4, with TRBD1 as a possible D gene (6 bases). Trimming shortened V by 2 bases and J by 4 bases, and 8 bases separated the two germline ends. Germline-derived CDR1 and CDR2 are MNHEY and SMNVEV (reference sequence). CDR3 length equals 14 residues. CDR3: CASSLQGINEKLFF. For the CDR3, the DNA is TGTGCCAGCAGTTTACAGGGGATTAATGAAAAACTGTTTTTT.

The chain uses TRBV30 and TRBJ1-1; D gene ambiguous. Germline-derived CDR1 and CDR2 are GTSNPN and SVGIG (reference sequence). V gave up 2 bases and J gave up 0 bases, with 7 bases separating them. The CDR3 covers 13 residues. In DNA, the CDR3 is TGTGCCTGGAGTAGCGGACTGAACACTGAAGCTTTCTTT. It specifies CAWSSGLNTEAFF.

The chain recombines TRBV27 with TRBJ2-7, with a possible D match to TRBD1 (6 bases). CDR1 is MNHEY, CDR2 SMNVEV, per germline (reference sequence). V was pared by 6 bases and J by 6 bases, with 12 bases between. The CDR3 sequence is 12 residues long. The CDR3 coding sequence is TGTGCCAGCAGCCAGGGGTTCAGCGAGCAGTACTTC. This sequence encodes CASSQGFSEQYF.

J is TRBJ2-7 and V is TRBV29-1; D gene ambiguous. CDR3 length: 13 residues. V was trimmed by 1 base and J by 2 bases, leaving 9 bases between them. Germline V gene data show CDR1 as SQVTM and CDR2 as ANQGSEA. CDR3: CSVEGGSAYEQYF. In DNA, the CDR3 is TGCAGCGTTGAAGGCGGATCTGCCTACGAGCAGTACTTC.

V is TRBV6-5 and J is TRBJ2-7; tentatively, D is TRBD1 (6 bases). The ends were cut back, 5 bases at V and 6 bases at J, with 20 bases in the middle. Germline loops: CDR1 MNHEY, CDR2 SVGAGI. The CDR3 extends over 15 amino acids. CDR3: CASSPPGTTGSEQYF. For the CDR3, the DNA is TGTGCCAGCAGTCCCCCCGGGACAACAGGCAGCGAGCAGTACTTC.

The chain joins TRBV29-1 to TRBJ2-2, with unresolved D. Germline V gives CDR1 SQVTM, CDR2 ANQGSEA. Trimming cost V 5 bases and J 1 base, with 5 bases left between them. The CDR3 sequence is 12 residues long. This chain's CDR3 is CSVLKNTGELFF. CDR3 nucleotide sequence: TGCAGCGTTTTAAAGAACACCGGGGAGCTGTTTTTT.

V and J are TRBV2 and TRBJ2-7; D ambiguous. V was cut by 6 bases and J by 3 bases, with 9 bases left in between. The CDR3 consists of 12 residues. Germline CDR1 is SNHLY and CDR2 is FYNNEI. CDR3 in DNA: TGTGCCAGCAGAGAGCTTGTCTACGAGCAGTACTTC. Amino acids: CASRELVYEQYF.

V and J are TRBV28 and TRBJ2-1; perhaps TRBD2 as D (7 bases). The CDR3 has 17 residues. V gave up 5 bases and J gave up 5 bases, with 22 bases separating them. From germline, CDR1 is MDHEN and CDR2 SYDVKM. The CDR3: CASSPSQGTGGHNEQFF. CDR3 DNA: TGTGCCAGCAGTCCCAGCCAGGGGACCGGGGGGCACAATGAGCAGTTCTTC.

This clone was recorded once. The V and J genes are TRBV2 and TRBJ2-1; a weak D match, TRBD1 (6 bases). V lost 0 bases, J lost 6 bases, and 9 bases lay in between. The CDR3 is 14 residues long. Germline V gene data show CDR1 as SNHLY and CDR2 as FYNNEI. CDR3 amino acids: CASSEAQGGNEQFF. DNA of the CDR3: TGTGCCAGCAGTGAAGCGCAAGGGGGCAATGAGCAGTTCTTC.

The V and J genes are TRBV5-6 and TRBJ2-5, with D maybe TRBD1 (5 bases). V lost 2 bases and J lost 2, with 13 bases in between. The CDR3 sequence is 15 residues long. The germline V gene encodes CDR1 SGHDT and CDR2 YYEEEE. CDR3 residues: CASSFSPGAQETQYF. The CDR3, as DNA: TGTGCCAGCAGCTTCTCCCCTGGGGCTCAAGAGACCCAGTACTTC.

V gene TRBV24-1 combines with J gene TRBJ2-7; 8 positions agree with TRBD1. This CDR3 contains 15 residues. The V segment lost 0 bases and the J segment 3 bases; nucleotides outside the gene matches: 3. Germline V gene lookup returns CDR1 KGHDR and CDR2 SFDVKD. CDR3 amino acids: CATSDLNRGVYEQYF. The CDR3 DNA sequence: TGTGCCACCAGTGATTTGAACAGGGGGGTCTACGAGCAGTACTTC.

V and J are TRBV11-2 and TRBJ1-2, with D perhaps TRBD1 (6 bases). CDR1 is SGHAT and CDR2 is FQNNGV in the germline V gene. The CDR3 sequence is 14 residues long. The V end was cut by 0 bases, the J end by 3 bases, with 8 bases between. This CDR3 is CASSLEDRYYGYTF. CDR3 nucleotides: TGTGCCAGCAGCTTAGAGGACAGATACTATGGCTACACCTTC.

The V and J genes are TRBV6-5 and TRBJ1-1; no definite D call. The V end lost 5 bases, the J end lost 1 base, and 11 bases lay between the germline ends. Germline values: CDR1 MNHEY, CDR2 SVGAGI. The CDR3 is 14 amino acids. In DNA, the CDR3 is TGTGCCAGCAGTCAAAACCAGGCGAACACTGAAGCTTTCTTT. Amino acids: CASSQNQANTEAFF.

The CDR3 nucleotides read TGTGCCAGCAGTTCCACAGGGTCTGGTGAAGCTTTCTTT. It yields the protein CASSSTGSGEAFF. The gene calls are TRBV28 and TRBJ1-1; tentatively, D is TRBD1 (6 bases). Trimming cost V 4 bases and J 7 bases, with 13 bases left between them. The CDR3 sequence is 13 residues long. Germline values: CDR1 MDHEN, CDR2 SYDVKM.